Each of the 17 T cell receptor beta chains below was sequenced from the same sample in a study of shared T cell receptors in the human thymus. Assay used: immunoSEQ multiplex PCR; TCRdb lists only in-frame clones, some missing. Of roughly 560,000 clones in the sample, about 84% were seen once. This sample also belongs to another study, concerning human thymus T cells.

Sequencing was carried out using thymocytes. Receptor source: a boy in the first two years of life with a congenital heart defect.

This clone was seen a few times. This rearrangement joins TRBV27 to TRBJ2-2, with D possibly TRBD2 on 6 matching bases. This CDR3 has 17 amino acids. Deletions cut 2 bases from V and 6 bases from J, with 19 bases between. Germline V lookup: CDR1 MNHEY, CDR2 SMNVEV (reference sequence). CDR3 DNA: TGTGCCAGCAGTTTACGGGAGAGCGCGCCGGGGGCCGGGGAGCTGTTTTTT. It codes for CASSLRESAPGAGELFF.

This clone was picked up one time. J is TRBJ2-1 and V is TRBV5-6; 7 bases align to TRBD2. This CDR3 has 15 residues. Germline V gene data show CDR1 as SGHDT and CDR2 as YYEEEE. The V and J ends lost 0 bases and 8 bases, in that order; junction bases with no gene match: 8. CDR3 sequence: CASSLERLAEHEQFF. The CDR3 DNA follows: TGTGCCAGCAGCTTGGAACGACTAGCAGAACATGAGCAGTTCTTC.

The chain links TRBV28 to TRBJ2-7, with D perhaps matching TRBD2 (5 bases). The CDR3 length is 14 residues. The ends were cut back, 6 bases at V and 3 bases at J, with 15 bases in the middle. The germline CDR1 and CDR2 sequences are MDHEN and SYDVKM. The CDR3 DNA follows: TGTGCCAGCAGCCCGGGATTACCGGACTACGAGCAGTACTTC. Protein: CASSPGLPDYEQYF.

The chain carries TRBV14 and TRBJ1-2; TRBD1 matches at 7 bases. V dropped 1 base and J dropped 1; count of bases not matched to a gene: 6. This CDR3 region has 16 residues. CDR1 and CDR2 (germline): SGHDN, FVKESK. The CDR3 DNA follows: TGTGCCAGCAGCCAAGGTCATAGGGGGCTTAACTATGGCTACACCTTC. Translated, it gives CASSQGHRGLNYGYTF.

V and J are TRBV27 and TRBJ2-2; D is possibly TRBD2 (5 bases). The V end was cut by 5 bases, the J end by 0 bases, with 16 bases between. The CDR3 contains 17 residues. Looked up from germline, CDR1 is MNHEY and CDR2 is SMNVEV (reference sequence). The CDR3 DNA reads as TGTGCCAGCAGTCCACCCGGGGATGGCGCGAACACCGGGGAGCTGTTTTTT. This sequence encodes CASSPPGDGANTGELFF.

The J gene is TRBJ2-1, the V gene TRBV19, with TRBD2 matching over 14 bases. Trimming removed 2 bases from V and 1 base from J; junction bases left unmatched: 7. From germline, CDR1 is LNHDA and CDR2 SQIVND (reference sequence). The CDR3 sequence is 19 residues long. This CDR3 reads CASSIRGLAGEGSYNEQFF. The CDR3 DNA reads as TGTGCCAGTAGTATACGGGGACTAGCGGGAGAAGGATCCTACAATGAGCAGTTCTTC.

The chain uses TRBV28 and TRBJ1-5; a weak D match, TRBD1 (6 bases). Trimming cost V 2 bases and J 0 bases, with 8 bases left between them. The CDR3 length is 15 residues. Germline V CDR1 and CDR2: MDHEN, SYDVKM. The DNA of the CDR3 is TGTGCCAGCAGTTTAAACAGGGATAGCAATCAGCCCCAGCATTTT. Protein product: CASSLNRDSNQPQHF.

The genes are TRBV2 and TRBJ2-7, with D maybe TRBD2 (6 bases). CDR1 is SNHLY, CDR2 FYNNEI, per germline. The CDR3 totals 15 residues. V lost 2 bases, J lost 3 bases, and 14 bases lay in between. The CDR3 coding sequence is TGTGCCAGCAGTGAACTGGTTGAAGCGGGCTACGAGCAGTACTTC. It encodes CASSELVEAGYEQYF.

The gene calls are TRBV5-8 and TRBJ1-5; 11 bases match TRBD1. CDR1 is SGHTS and CDR2 is YDEGEE in the germline V gene. CDR3 length: 17 amino acids. V shed 4 bases, J shed 2 bases, and the junction held 8 bases outside the gene matches. CDR3 sequence (DNA): TGTGCCAGCAGCCGAACGCAGGGACAGGGGGGCAATCAGCCCCAGCATTTT. Protein: CASSRTQGQGGNQPQHF.

The genes are TRBV5-6 and TRBJ1-4, with D tentatively TRBD1 (6 bases). Looked up from germline, CDR1 is SGHDT and CDR2 is YYEEEE. The CDR3 has 14 amino acids. Trimming cost V 2 bases and J 5 bases, with 10 bases left between them. CDR3: CASSLGGRNEKLFF. CDR3 sequence (DNA): TGTGCCAGCAGCTTAGGGGGACGAAATGAAAAACTGTTTTTT.

The rearrangement links TRBV29-1 to TRBJ2-3, with unresolved D. The CDR3 runs 12 residues. Germline assignment: CDR1 SQVTM and CDR2 ANQGSEA. V lost 2 bases to trimming and J lost 8 bases, with 11 bases between them. CDR3 in DNA: TGCAGCGTTGAACCGACTTTGGGTACGCAGTATTTT. Encoded protein: CSVEPTLGTQYF.

The chain uses TRBV12-5 and TRBJ2-7; 8 nucleotides match TRBD2. With 9 bases clipped from V and 5 bases from J, the junction kept 15 bases outside the gene matches. This CDR3 spans 15 amino acids. The germline V gene encodes CDR1 LGHNT and CDR2 FRNRAP. CDR3 loop: CARTRSFSSGNEQYF. In DNA, the CDR3 is TGTGCTAGAACCCGCAGCTTTAGTAGCGGGAACGAGCAGTACTTC.

This chain links TRBV7-6 with TRBJ1-5; D is undetermined. Per germline, CDR1 SGHVS and CDR2 FNYEAQ. The CDR3 totals 16 residues. V dropped 2 bases and J dropped 1 base, with 12 bases sitting between them. The CDR3 is CASSLSGSPSNQPQHF. The CDR3 DNA sequence: TGTGCCAGCAGCTTATCCGGGTCCCCCAGCAATCAGCCCCAGCATTTT.

The chain combines TRBV5-4 with TRBJ2-1, with 11 nucleotides matching TRBD2. V was clipped by 5 bases and J by 6 bases; unmatched bases: 7. Germline-derived CDR1 and CDR2 are SGHNT and YYREEE (reference sequence). This CDR3 is 15 amino acids long. In DNA form, the CDR3 reads TGTGCCAGCAGGGCTAGCGGGAGGTCCGGCAATGAGCAGTTCTTC. Protein sequence: CASRASGRSGNEQFF.

V usage is TRBV29-1 and J usage is TRBJ1-1, with 12 bases matching TRBD1. Germline CDR1 and CDR2: SQVTM and ANQGSEA. Losses at the gene ends were 7 bases for V and 1 base for J; bases not matched to a gene: 10. This CDR3 has 16 amino acids. In DNA form, the CDR3 reads TGCAGCGGTTCCCGGGGACAGGGGGCCCCGAACACTGAAGCTTTCTTT. It encodes CSGSRGQGAPNTEAFF. The full variable domain, rest sourced from reference TRBV29-1 and TRBJ1-1, is SAVISQKPSRDICQRGTSLTIQCQVDSQVTMMFWYRQQPGQSLTLIATANQGSEATYESGFVIDKFPISRPNLTFSTLTVSNMSPEDSSIYLCSGSRGQGAPNTEAFFGQGTRLTVV.

This chain joins TRBV4-2 and TRBJ2-7; a possible D gene is TRBD2 (6 bases). This CDR3 region has 17 residues. CDR1 and CDR2 (germline): LGHNA, YNFKEQ. V lost 0 bases, J lost 6 bases, and 21 bases lay in between. CDR3 protein: CASSQDRRRPGGSEQYF. As DNA, the CDR3 is TGTGCCAGCAGCCAAGATCGCCGGCGGCCCGGGGGAAGCGAGCAGTACTTC.

The J gene is TRBJ2-1, the V gene TRBV4-3; D remains unclear. The germline V gene has CDR1 LGHNA and CDR2 YSLEER. CDR3 length: 13 residues. The V gene lost 0 bases and the J gene lost 10 bases, with 10 bases spanning the gap. CDR3 DNA sequence: TGCGCCAGCAGCCAAGATGCGTTGCGGGAGCAGTTCTTC. Translated, it gives CASSQDALREQFF.